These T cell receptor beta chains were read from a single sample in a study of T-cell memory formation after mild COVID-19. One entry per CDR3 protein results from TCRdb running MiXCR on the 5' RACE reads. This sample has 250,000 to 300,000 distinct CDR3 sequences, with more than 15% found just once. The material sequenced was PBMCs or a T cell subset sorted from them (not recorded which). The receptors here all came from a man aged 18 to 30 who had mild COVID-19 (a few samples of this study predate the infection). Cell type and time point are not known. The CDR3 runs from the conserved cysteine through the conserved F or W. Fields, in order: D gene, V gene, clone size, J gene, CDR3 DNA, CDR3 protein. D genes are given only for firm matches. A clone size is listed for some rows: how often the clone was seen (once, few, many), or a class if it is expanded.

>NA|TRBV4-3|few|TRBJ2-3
TGCGCCAGCAGCCAAGAATTCTTGGCGGATACGCAGTATTTT
CASSQEFLADTQYF
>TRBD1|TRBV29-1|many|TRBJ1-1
TGCAGCGTTCGGACAGGGCGTTGGACTGAAGCTTTCTTT
CSVRTGRWTEAFF
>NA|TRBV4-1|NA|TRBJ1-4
TGCGCCAGCAGCCAAGAGCCCATAAGGGGAAAACTGTTTTTT
CASSQEPIRGKLFF
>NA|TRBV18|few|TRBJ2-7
TGTGCCAGCTCACCCTCCTCCTCCTACGAGCAGTACTTC
CASSPSSSYEQYF
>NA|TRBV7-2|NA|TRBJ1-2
TGTGCCAGCAGCCCCTGGGATTCCCATGGCTACACCTTC
CASSPWDSHGYTF
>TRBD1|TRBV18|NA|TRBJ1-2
TGTGCCAGCTCCCTTGACAGGGGGCTTAATGGCTACACCTTC
CASSLDRGLNGYTF
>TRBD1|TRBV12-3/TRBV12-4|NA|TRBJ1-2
TGTGCCAGCAGTTTACACAGGGGGCGAGCTAACTATGGCTACACCTTC
CASSLHRGRANYGYTF
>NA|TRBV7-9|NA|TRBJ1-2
TGTGCCAGCAGCGCAGCGGGGTTGGGGAGAACCTTC
CASSAAGLGRTF
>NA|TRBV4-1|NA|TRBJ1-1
TGCGCCAGCAGCCAGAAAAAGACAGGACTTTGGGACACTGAAGCTTTCTTT
CASSQKKTGLWDTEAFF
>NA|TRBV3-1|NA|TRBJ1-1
TGTGCCAGCAGCCAAGTAATCGGGACTGAAGCTTTCTTT
CASSQVIGTEAFF
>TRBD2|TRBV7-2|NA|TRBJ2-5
TGTGCCAGCAGCAGACAGCGGGGGGCGGGGGAGACCCAGTACTTC
CASSRQRGAGETQYF
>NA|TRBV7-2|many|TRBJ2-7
TGTGCCAGCAGCTTAGCAGGGGGGGCGCGTTACTACGAGCAGTACTTC
CASSLAGGARYYEQYF
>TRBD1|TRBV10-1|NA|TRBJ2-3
TGCGCCAGCAGTCCGGGACAGGGGTTCGCAGATACGCAGTATTTT
CASSPGQGFADTQYF
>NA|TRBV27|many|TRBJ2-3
TGTGCCAGCAGTTTGGGCGGTCATACGCAGTATTTT
CASSLGGHTQYF
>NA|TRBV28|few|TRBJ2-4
TGTGCCAGCAGGGACACAGGGCGGCACATTCAGTACTTC
CASRDTGRHIQYF
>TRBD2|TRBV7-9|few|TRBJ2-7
TGTGCCAGCAGCTTAGTAGGCCTAGCGGGTGTCTACGAGCAGTACTTC
CASSLVGLAGVYEQYF
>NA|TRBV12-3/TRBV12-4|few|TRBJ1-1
TGTGCCAGCAGTACACAGAACACTGAAGCTTTCTTT
CASSTQNTEAFF
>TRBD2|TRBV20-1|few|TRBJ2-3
TGCAGTGCTATCTTCAGCGGGGGAGGGGATACGCAGTATTTT
CSAIFSGGGDTQYF
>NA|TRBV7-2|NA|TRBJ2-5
TGTGCCAGCAGCCCTCAGACAGGGAGGGGACGGGAGACCCAGTACTTC
CASSPQTGRGRETQYF
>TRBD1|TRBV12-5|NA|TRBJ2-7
TGTGCTAGTGGACCTCGGGACAGCGGTGCCTACGAGCAGTACTTC
CASGPRDSGAYEQYF
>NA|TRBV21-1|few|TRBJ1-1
TGTGCCAGCAGCAAATGTGGCAGGATGAACACTGAAGCTTTCTTT
CASSKCGRMNTEAFF
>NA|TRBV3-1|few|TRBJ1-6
TGTGCCAGCAGCCTGGGACGTTCGGGGCCCCTCCACTTT
CASSLGRSGPLHF
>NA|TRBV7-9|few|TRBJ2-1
TGTGCCAGCGCCGTAAATGAGCAGTTCTTC
CASAVNEQFF
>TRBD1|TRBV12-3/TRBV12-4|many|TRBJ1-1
TGTGCCAGCGCCCGGGACAGGGGTTTGAACACTGAAGCTTTCTTT
CASARDRGLNTEAFF
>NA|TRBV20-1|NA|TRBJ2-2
TGCAGTGCTAGTTCCTTGATTAAGGGGAACACCGGGGAGCTGTTTTTT
CSASSLIKGNTGELFF
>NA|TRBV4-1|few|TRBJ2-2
TGCGCCAGCAGCCAAGTCCCCGCAGGGGCGTTGGGCACCGGGGAGCTGTTTTTT
CASSQVPAGALGTGELFF
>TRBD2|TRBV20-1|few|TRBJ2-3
TGCAGTGCGCCCAGCGCTCGACTAGCGGGGGTAACGCAGTATTTT
CSAPSARLAGVTQYF
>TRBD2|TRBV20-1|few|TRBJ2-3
TGCAGTGCTAGATCCCCGACTAGCGGGGGGCCAGATACGCAGTATTTT
CSARSPTSGGPDTQYF
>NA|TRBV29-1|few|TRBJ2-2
TGCAGCGTTGACCTCAGGGGCGGGGAGCTGTTTTTT
CSVDLRGGELFF
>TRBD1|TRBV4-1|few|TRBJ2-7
TGCGCCAGCAGCCAAGTCCCCCAGGGGGCTTACGAGCAGTACTTC
CASSQVPQGAYEQYF
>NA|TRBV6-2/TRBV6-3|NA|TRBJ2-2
TGTGCCATGGGGCGGGGCACCGGGGAGCTGTTTTTT
CAMGRGTGELFF
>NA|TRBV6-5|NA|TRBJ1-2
TGTGCCAGCAGTTACTCGGGGGGGACCTATGGCTACACCTTC
CASSYSGGTYGYTF
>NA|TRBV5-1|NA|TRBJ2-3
TGCGCCAGCAGCGACATAGGGTACTCGGAAGATACGCAGTATTTT
CASSDIGYSEDTQYF
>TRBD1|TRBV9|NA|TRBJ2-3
TGTGCCAGCAGTACAGGGGGCTGGGCCACAGATACGCAGTATTTT
CASSTGGWATDTQYF
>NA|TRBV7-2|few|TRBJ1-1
TGTGCCAGCAGCCCTAGCAGGGATTGGCGGAACACTGAAGCTTTCTTT
CASSPSRDWRNTEAFF
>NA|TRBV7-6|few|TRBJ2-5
TGTGCCAGCACCCCAAGAGGACTGGGGACCCAGTACTTC
CASTPRGLGTQYF
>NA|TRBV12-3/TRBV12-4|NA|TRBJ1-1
TGTGCCAGCAGTTTTAGGGACGACACTGAAGCTTTCTTT
CASSFRDDTEAFF
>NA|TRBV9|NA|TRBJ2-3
TGTGCCAGCAGCGAGTCGCCGGCAAGCCCCACAGATACGCAGTATTTT
CASSESPASPTDTQYF
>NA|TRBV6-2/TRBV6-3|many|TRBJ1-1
TGTGCCAGCAGTTTTCCAGGGTGGGAGACTGAAGCTTTCTTT
CASSFPGWETEAFF
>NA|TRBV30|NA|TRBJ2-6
TGTGCCTGGAGTGTACTATGGGGTGGCGGTTCAGGGGACTCTGGGGACAACGTCCTGACTTTC
CAWSVLWGGGSGDSGDNVLTF
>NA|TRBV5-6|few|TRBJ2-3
TGTGCCAGCAGCTTCGGAGTACGGGCCGATACGCAGTATTTT
CASSFGVRADTQYF
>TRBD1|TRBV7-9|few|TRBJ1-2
TGTGCCAGCAGCTTAGGGGACAGACGATCCTATGGCTACACCTTC
CASSLGDRRSYGYTF
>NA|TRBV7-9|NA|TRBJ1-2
TGTGCCAGCACCGGACCACTACTAAACTATGGCTACACCTTC
CASTGPLLNYGYTF
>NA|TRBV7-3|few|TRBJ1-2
TGTGCCAGCAGCCAAGGGGGGCGGTATGGCTACACCTTC
CASSQGGRYGYTF
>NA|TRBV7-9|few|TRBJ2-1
TGTGCCAGCAGCTTAGCGACGAGTTTTGACAATGAGCAGTTCTTC
CASSLATSFDNEQFF
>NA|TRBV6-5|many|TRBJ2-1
TGTGCCAGCAGTTACGGGTCAGGGTACAATGAGCAGTTCTTC
CASSYGSGYNEQFF
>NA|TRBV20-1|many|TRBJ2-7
TGCAGTGCGCGGGGGCGTACCGCTTCCTACGAGCAGTACTTC
CSARGRTASYEQYF
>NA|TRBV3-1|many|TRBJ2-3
TGTGCCAGCAGCCAACTCACAGATACGCAGTATTTT
CASSQLTDTQYF
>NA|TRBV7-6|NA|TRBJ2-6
TGTGCCAGCAGCTCACCGACCGGGACTGAGCCTTTCTCTGGGGCCAACGTCCTGACTTTC
CASSSPTGTEPFSGANVLTF
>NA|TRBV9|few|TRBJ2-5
TGTGCCAGCAGCGTAGAGGGCAGGGTGGGAGAGACCCAGTACTTC
CASSVEGRVGETQYF
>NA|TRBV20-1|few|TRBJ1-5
TGCAGTGCCTGGGGCTCATCAGGGCAGCCCCAGCATTTT
CSAWGSSGQPQHF
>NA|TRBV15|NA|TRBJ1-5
TGTGCCACCAGCAGGGGAGACAGGCCCGGACAGCCCCAGCATTTT
CATSRGDRPGQPQHF
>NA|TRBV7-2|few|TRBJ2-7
TGTGCCAGCCTAAAGGGGGGATTTGACGAGCAGTACTTC
CASLKGGFDEQYF